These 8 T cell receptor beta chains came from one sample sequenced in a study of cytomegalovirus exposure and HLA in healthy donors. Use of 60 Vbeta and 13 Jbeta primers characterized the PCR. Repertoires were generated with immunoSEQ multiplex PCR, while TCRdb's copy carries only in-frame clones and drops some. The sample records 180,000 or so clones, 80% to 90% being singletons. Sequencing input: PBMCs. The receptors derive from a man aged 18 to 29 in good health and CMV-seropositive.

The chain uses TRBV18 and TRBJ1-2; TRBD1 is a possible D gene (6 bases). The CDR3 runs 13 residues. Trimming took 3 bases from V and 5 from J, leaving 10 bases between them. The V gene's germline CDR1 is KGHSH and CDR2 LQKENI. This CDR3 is CASSPNGQYGYTF. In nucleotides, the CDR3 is TGTGCCAGCTCACCGAACGGACAGTATGGCTACACCTTC.

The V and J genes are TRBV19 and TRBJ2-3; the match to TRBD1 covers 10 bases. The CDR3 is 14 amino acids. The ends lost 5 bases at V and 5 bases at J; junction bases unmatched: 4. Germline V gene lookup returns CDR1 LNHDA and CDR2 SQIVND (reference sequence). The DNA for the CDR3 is TGTGCCAGTAGTCTCCGGGACAGGGGAGATACGCAGTATTTT. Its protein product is CASSLRDRGDTQYF.

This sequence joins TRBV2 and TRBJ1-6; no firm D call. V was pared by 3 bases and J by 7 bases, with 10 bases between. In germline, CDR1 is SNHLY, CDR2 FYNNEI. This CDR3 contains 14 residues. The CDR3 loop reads CASSEPPRNSPLHF. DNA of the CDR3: TGTGCCAGCAGTGAGCCCCCGAGGAATTCACCCCTCCACTTT.

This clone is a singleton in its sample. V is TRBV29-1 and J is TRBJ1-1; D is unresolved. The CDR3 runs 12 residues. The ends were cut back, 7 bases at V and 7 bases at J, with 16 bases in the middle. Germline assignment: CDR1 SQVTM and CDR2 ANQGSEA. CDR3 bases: TGCAGCGCACGGACTTCGGGGTATGAAGCTTTCTTT. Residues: CSARTSGYEAFF. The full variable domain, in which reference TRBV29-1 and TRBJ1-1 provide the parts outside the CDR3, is SAVISQKPSRDICQRGTSLTIQCQVDSQVTMMFWYRQQPGQSLTLIATANQGSEATYESGFVIDKFPISRPNLTFSTLTVSNMSPEDSSIYLCSARTSGYEAFFGQGTRLTVV.

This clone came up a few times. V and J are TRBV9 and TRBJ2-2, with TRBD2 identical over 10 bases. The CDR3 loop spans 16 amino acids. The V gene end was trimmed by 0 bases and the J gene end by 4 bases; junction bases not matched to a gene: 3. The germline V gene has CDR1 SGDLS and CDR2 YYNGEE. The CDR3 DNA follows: TGTGCCAGCAGCGTAGGGAGCGGGGGGGCCACCGGGGAGCTGTTTTTT. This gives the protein CASSVGSGGATGELFF.

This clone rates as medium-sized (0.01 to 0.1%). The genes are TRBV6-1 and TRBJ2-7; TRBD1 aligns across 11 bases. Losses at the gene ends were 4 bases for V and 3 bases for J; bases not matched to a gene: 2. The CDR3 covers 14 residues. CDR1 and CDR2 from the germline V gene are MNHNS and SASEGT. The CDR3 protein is CASSAGTGGYEQYF. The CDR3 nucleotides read TGTGCCAGCAGTGCCGGGACAGGGGGCTACGAGCAGTACTTC.

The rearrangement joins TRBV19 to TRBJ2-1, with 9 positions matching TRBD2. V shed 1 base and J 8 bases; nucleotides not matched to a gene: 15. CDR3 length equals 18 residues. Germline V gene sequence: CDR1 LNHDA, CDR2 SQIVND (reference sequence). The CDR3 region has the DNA TGTGCCAGTAGTATAGTCCACCTATCGGGCGGGGGGGCCTATGAGCAGTTCTTC. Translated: CASSIVHLSGGGAYEQFF.

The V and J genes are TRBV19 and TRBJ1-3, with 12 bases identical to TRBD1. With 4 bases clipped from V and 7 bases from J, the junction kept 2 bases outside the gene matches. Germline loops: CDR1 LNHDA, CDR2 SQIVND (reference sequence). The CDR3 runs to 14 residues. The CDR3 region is CASSRGQGANTIYF. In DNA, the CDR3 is TGTGCCAGTAGTAGGGGACAGGGGGCGAACACCATATATTTT.